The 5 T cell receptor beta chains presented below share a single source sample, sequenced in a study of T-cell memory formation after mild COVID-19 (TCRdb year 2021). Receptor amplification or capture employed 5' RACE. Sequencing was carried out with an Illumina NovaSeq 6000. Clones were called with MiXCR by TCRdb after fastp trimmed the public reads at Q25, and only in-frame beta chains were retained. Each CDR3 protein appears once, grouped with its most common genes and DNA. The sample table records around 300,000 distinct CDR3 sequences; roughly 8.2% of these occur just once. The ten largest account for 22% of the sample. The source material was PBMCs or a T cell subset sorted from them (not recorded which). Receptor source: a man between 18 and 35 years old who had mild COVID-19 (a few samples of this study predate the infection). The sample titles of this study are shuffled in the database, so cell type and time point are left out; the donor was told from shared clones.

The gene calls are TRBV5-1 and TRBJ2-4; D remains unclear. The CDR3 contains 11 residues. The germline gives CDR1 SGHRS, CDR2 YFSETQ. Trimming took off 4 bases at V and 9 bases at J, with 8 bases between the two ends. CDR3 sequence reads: CASSVEAIQYF. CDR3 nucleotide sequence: TGCGCCAGCAGCGTGGAAGCCATTCAGTACTTC.

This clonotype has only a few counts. CDR3: CASSLDGSRVGQPQHF. CDR3 DNA sequence: TGCGCCAGCAGCTTGGACGGAAGCAGGGTTGGCCAGCCCCAGCATTTT. The J gene is TRBJ1-5, the V gene TRBV5-1; D is possibly TRBD1 (5 bases). V was trimmed by 0 bases and J by 7 bases, leaving 17 bases between them. The CDR3 is 16 amino acids. In germline, CDR1 is SGHRS, CDR2 YFSETQ. Looking up the rest from reference TRBV5-1 and TRBJ1-5 gives the full variable domain: KAGVTQTPRYLIKTRGQQVTLSCSPISGHRSVSWYQQTPGQGLQFLFEYFSETQRNKGNFPGRFSGRQFSNSRSEMNVSTLELGDSALYLCASSLDGSRVGQPQHFGDGTRLSIL.

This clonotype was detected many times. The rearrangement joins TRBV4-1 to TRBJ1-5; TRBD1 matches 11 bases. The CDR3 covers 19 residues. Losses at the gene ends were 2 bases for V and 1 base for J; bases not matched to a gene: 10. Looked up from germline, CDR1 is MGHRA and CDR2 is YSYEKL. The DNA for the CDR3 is TGCGCCAGCAGCCAATACCTCGGGACAGGGGGTGAGAGCAATCAGCCCCAGCATTTT. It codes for CASSQYLGTGGESNQPQHF.

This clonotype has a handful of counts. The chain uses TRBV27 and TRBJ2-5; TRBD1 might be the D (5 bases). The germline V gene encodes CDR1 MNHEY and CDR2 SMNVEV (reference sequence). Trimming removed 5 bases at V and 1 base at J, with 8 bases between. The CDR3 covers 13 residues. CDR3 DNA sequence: TGTGCCAGCAGTCAAGACAGCCAAGAGACCCAGTACTTC. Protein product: CASSQDSQETQYF.

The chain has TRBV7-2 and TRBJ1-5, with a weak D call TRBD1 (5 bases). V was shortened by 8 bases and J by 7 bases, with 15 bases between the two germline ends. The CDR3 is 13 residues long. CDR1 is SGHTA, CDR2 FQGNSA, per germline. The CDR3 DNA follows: TGTGCCAGCTCGTCAGGGATAGAGCAGCCCCAGCATTTT. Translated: CASSSGIEQPQHF.